A single sample is the source of the 14 T cell receptor beta chains below, sequenced in a study of T cell changes during pregnancy in multiple sclerosis. The method was immunoSEQ multiplex PCR; TCRdb's version includes in-frame clones alone and lacks a portion of them. The sample lists around 44,000 clones, 92% occurring once. The sequenced material came from peripheral blood. These receptors came from a female donor with multiple sclerosis, enrolled in a pregnancy study.

This chain joins TRBV28 and TRBJ1-2, with D unresolved. Per the germline V gene, CDR1 is MDHEN and CDR2 is SYDVKM. Trimming removed 6 bases from V and 3 bases from J, with 11 bases in between. This CDR3 region has 13 residues. The CDR3 nucleotides are TGTGCCAGCAGAAGTGGAGGAGACTATGGCTACACCTTC. Protein product: CASRSGGDYGYTF.

This clone was found once. The chain combines TRBV6-5 with TRBJ2-7, with 7 bases that match TRBD2. From germline, CDR1 is MNHEY and CDR2 SVGAGI. This CDR3 has 14 amino acids. With 2 bases clipped from V and 4 bases from J, the junction kept 5 bases outside the gene matches. CDR3 in DNA: TGTGCCAGCAGTTACCGGCGGGAGTCATACGAGCAGTACTTC. Its protein product is CASSYRRESYEQYF.

The sample holds one count of this clone. V is TRBV10-3 and J is TRBJ1-1; D not resolved. The germline V gene has CDR1 ENHRY and CDR2 SYGVKD. Trimming left V 4 bases short and J 0 bases short, with 9 bases between. The CDR3 spans 14 residues. The CDR3 spells CAISGQGMNTEAFF. CDR3 in DNA: TGTGCCATCAGTGGCCAAGGGATGAACACTGAAGCTTTCTTT.

The rearrangement joins TRBV2 to TRBJ2-3; no definite D call. Germline assignment: CDR1 SNHLY and CDR2 FYNNEI. This CDR3 spans 13 amino acids. With 5 bases removed from V and 6 bases from J, the gap between germline ends came to 12 bases. The CDR3 sequence is CASSQRTWDTQYF. DNA for the CDR3: TGTGCCAGCAGTCAACGAACGTGGGATACGCAGTATTTT. The entire variable domain, with the rest obtained from reference TRBV2 and TRBJ2-3, is as follows: EPEVTQTPSHQVTQMGQEVILRCVPISNHLYFYWYRQILGQKVEFLVSFYNNEISEKSEIFDDQFSVERPDGSNFTLKIRSTKLEDSAMYFCASSQRTWDTQYFGPGTRLTVL.

V usage is TRBV4-2 and J usage is TRBJ1-5, with D unclear. This CDR3 is 16 amino acids long. The germline V gene has CDR1 LGHNA and CDR2 YNFKEQ. Trimming left V 2 bases short and J 6 bases short, with 17 bases between. CDR3 sequence: CASSQNSETRFQPQHF. CDR3 in DNA: TGTGCCAGCAGCCAAAATAGCGAGACCCGTTTTCAGCCCCAGCATTTT.

The chain is built from TRBV9 and TRBJ2-5; no firm D call. V was shortened by 1 base and J by 1 base, with 5 bases between the two germline ends. This CDR3 region has 13 residues. CDR1 SGDLS and CDR2 YYNGEE come from the germline V gene. This CDR3 is CASSVRGQETQYF. CDR3 coding DNA: TGTGCCAGCAGCGTACGTGGCCAAGAGACCCAGTACTTC. Drawing the rest from reference TRBV9 and TRBJ2-5, the complete variable domain is DSGVTQTPKHLITATGQRVTLRCSPRSGDLSVYWYQQSLDQGLQFLIQYYNGEERAKGNILERFSAQQFPDLHSELNLSSLELGDSALYFCASSVRGQETQYFGPGTRLLVL.

The V gene is TRBV7-9, the J gene TRBJ1-1; no clear D. This CDR3 has 15 residues. Per germline, CDR1 SEHNR and CDR2 FQNEAQ (reference sequence). V lost 5 bases, J lost 1 base, and 14 bases lay in between. For the CDR3, the DNA is TGTGCCAGCAGCCAAGACGGGCGGGGGAACACTGAAGCTTTCTTT. Protein product: CASSQDGRGNTEAFF.

The genes are TRBV5-4 and TRBJ2-1; D tentatively reads TRBD1 or TRBD2 (5 bases each). The V end lost 4 bases, the J end lost 9 bases, and 17 bases lay between the germline ends. The CDR3 is 14 residues long. Per germline, CDR1 SGHNT and CDR2 YYREEE (reference sequence). CDR3 coding DNA: TGTGCCAGCAGCCTGGGATCGGGTGGGGGTGAGCAGTTCTTC. Translated: CASSLGSGGGEQFF.

V is TRBV4-3 and J is TRBJ2-5, with 8 bases matching TRBD2. J lost 2 bases, V lost 3 bases, and 5 bases had no gene match. This CDR3 is 15 amino acids long. CDR1 is LGHNA and CDR2 is YSLEER in the germline V gene. The CDR3 reads CASSHSSGFQETQYF. The DNA of the CDR3 is TGCGCCAGCAGCCACTCTAGCGGGTTTCAAGAGACCCAGTACTTC.

This chain uses TRBV30 with TRBJ2-2, with a weak D call TRBD2 (6 bases). Trimming cost V 3 bases and J 1 base, with 9 bases left between them. Germline CDR1 and CDR2: GTSNPN and SVGIG (reference sequence). CDR3 length: 14 residues. CDR3 region: CAWSRDLNTGELFF. The DNA of the CDR3 is TGTGCCTGGAGCCGGGACTTGAACACCGGGGAGCTGTTTTTT.

This clone came up a few times. The rearrangement joins TRBV2 to TRBJ1-1, with no clear D. This CDR3 has 12 residues. With 4 bases removed from V and 3 bases from J, the gap between germline ends came to 6 bases. Germline V lookup: CDR1 SNHLY, CDR2 FYNNEI. The CDR3 DNA reads as TGTGCCAGCAGTGCGGCGGACACTGAAGCTTTCTTT. This codes for CASSAADTEAFF. The full variable domain, with the rest looked up from reference TRBV2 and TRBJ1-1, is EPEVTQTPSHQVTQMGQEVILRCVPISNHLYFYWYRQILGQKVEFLVSFYNNEISEKSEIFDDQFSVERPDGSNFTLKIRSTKLEDSAMYFCASSAADTEAFFGQGTRLTVV.

J is TRBJ1-3 and V is TRBV11-2; D is uncertain. Trimming removed 3 bases at V and 4 bases at J, with 13 bases between. The CDR3 is made up of 15 amino acids. Germline V gene lookup returns CDR1 SGHAT and CDR2 FQNNGV. The DNA of the CDR3 is TGTGCCAGCAGCTTCCAGTATGGCCCCGGAAACACCATATATTTT. Translating it yields CASSFQYGPGNTIYF.

The CDR3 is CASSKGGVLAGGPWHEQFF. The CDR3 DNA sequence: TGTGCCAGCAGTAAGGGCGGGGTCCTAGCGGGAGGGCCTTGGCATGAGCAGTTCTTC. This chain links TRBV27 with TRBJ2-1; 12 nucleotides match TRBD2. Germline V gene data show CDR1 as MNHEY and CDR2 as SMNVEV (reference sequence). Germline trimming cut 5 bases from V and 8 bases from J; bases unmatched to any gene: 19. The length of the CDR3 is 19 residues.

This clone was recorded only once. This rearrangement joins TRBV13 to TRBJ2-7; 13 bases are shared with TRBD2. The CDR3 length is 15 residues. J gave up 5 bases and V 5 bases, and 6 bases lay outside the gene matches. The germline CDR1 and CDR2 sequences are PRHDT and FYEKMQ (reference sequence). The CDR3 DNA is TGTGCCAGCAGCCCCCGACTAGCGGGAGGCCACGAGCAGTACTTC. Its translation is CASSPRLAGGHEQYF.